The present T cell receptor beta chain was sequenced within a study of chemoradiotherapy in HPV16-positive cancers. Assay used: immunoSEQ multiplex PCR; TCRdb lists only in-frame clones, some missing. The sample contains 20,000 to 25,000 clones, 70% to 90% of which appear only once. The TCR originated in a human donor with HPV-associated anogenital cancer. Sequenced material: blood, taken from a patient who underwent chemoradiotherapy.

CDR3 in DNA: TGTGCCAGCAGCTTACGTACCAACGCCTTGAACACTGAAGCTTTCTTT. It codes for CASSLRTNALNTEAFF. This chain uses TRBV13 with TRBJ1-1; D not resolved. The germline V gene has CDR1 PRHDT and CDR2 FYEKMQ (reference sequence). V shed 2 bases and J shed 0 bases, with 13 bases lying between them. The CDR3 consists of 16 residues.